This TCR beta chain was captured in a study of T cell repertoires in aging, cancer and after chemotherapy. Study background: Repeat sampling of healthy donors over several months to years showed clear clonal overlap.

TCR beta rearrangements were amplified from peripheral blood genomic DNA. Rearranged V-D-J TRB sequences were amplified with a mixed TRB-A/B primer pool. Each CDR3 protein is one row after TCRdb ran MiXCR on the multiplex PCR reads. Of some 10,000 distinct CDR3 sequences listed, 25% to 35% were seen once; the top ten hold roughly 3%. Study-level findings and limits: Age-matched healthy donors had significantly more diverse, less clonal blood TCR repertoires than untreated cancer patients.

V lost 5 bases to trimming and J lost 7 bases; unmatched junction nucleotides: 3. The CDR3 is 14 amino acids. Germline V CDR1 and CDR2: KGHSH, LQKENI. In the case of this clonotype: The antigen is undetermined.

The sample comprised blood. The receptor's source is a human donor in good health. This chain uses TRBV18 with TRBJ1-6; TRBD1 agrees at 9 bases. CDR3 sequence: CASSSGTGNSPLHF. The CDR3 bases are TGTGCCAGCTCATCCGGGACAGGGAATTCACCCCTCCACTTT. The full variable domain, completed using reference TRBV18 and TRBJ1-6, is NAGVMQNPRHLVRRRGQEARLRCSPMKGHSHVYWYRQLPEEGLKFMVYLQKENIIDESGMPKERFSAEFPKEGPSILRIQQVVRGDSAAYFCASSSGTGNSPLHFGNGTRLTVT.